Listed below are T cell receptor beta chains from one sample, sequenced in a study of naive and memory T cell subsets. MiXCR, run by TCRdb on the 5' RACE reads, gives a single entry per CDR3 protein. Among about 62,000 distinct CDR3 sequences listed, roughly 8.1% were seen once. The receptors stem from a female donor in good health. The conserved cysteine and the conserved F or W are not part of the CDR3 here. Each record gives: V gene, J gene, CDR3 protein.

V gene: TRBV9
J gene: TRBJ1-6
CDR3 protein: ASSVETETPLH

V gene: TRBV12-3/TRBV12-4
J gene: TRBJ2-1
CDR3 protein: ASSLGGSGGSSYNEQF

V gene: TRBV5-5
J gene: TRBJ2-2
CDR3 protein: ASSFTPRRGELGELF

V gene: TRBV20-1
J gene: TRBJ2-3
CDR3 protein: SASGSGSTDTQY

V gene: TRBV19
J gene: TRBJ2-3
CDR3 protein: ASNLGPTSTDTQY

V gene: TRBV12-3/TRBV12-4
J gene: TRBJ2-7
CDR3 protein: ASSSPGTRFPYEQY

V gene: TRBV18
J gene: TRBJ2-7
CDR3 protein: ASSPRERATYEQY

V gene: TRBV5-1
J gene: TRBJ2-1
CDR3 protein: ASSGTGGLNNEQF

V gene: TRBV9
J gene: TRBJ1-5
CDR3 protein: ASSVGHGDQPQH

V gene: TRBV20-1
J gene: TRBJ2-2
CDR3 protein: SARDLPGGPGTGELF

V gene: TRBV3-1
J gene: TRBJ2-1
CDR3 protein: ASSQRNLAGGYNEQF

V gene: TRBV27
J gene: TRBJ2-7
CDR3 protein: ASSLSSGSSYEQY

V gene: TRBV7-2
J gene: TRBJ2-1
CDR3 protein: ASSLFSREQF

V gene: TRBV12-3/TRBV12-4
J gene: TRBJ1-5
CDR3 protein: ASSLSILPQH

V gene: TRBV10-3
J gene: TRBJ2-3
CDR3 protein: AISGTSGGADTQY

V gene: TRBV29-1
J gene: TRBJ1-2
CDR3 protein: SVEAVNYGYT

V gene: TRBV29-1
J gene: TRBJ2-2
CDR3 protein: SVAGQTTGELF

V gene: TRBV29-1
J gene: TRBJ2-5
CDR3 protein: SVGGLGGQGFSETQY

V gene: TRBV20-1
J gene: TRBJ2-3
CDR3 protein: SARTSGRTDTQY

V gene: TRBV20-1
J gene: TRBJ2-2
CDR3 protein: SAREDRGPAGELF

V gene: TRBV27
J gene: TRBJ2-5
CDR3 protein: ASSLRGPQETQY

V gene: TRBV28
J gene: TRBJ2-7
CDR3 protein: ASSFTGEQY

V gene: TRBV12-1
J gene: TRBJ2-1
CDR3 protein: ASRWGRSSYNEQF

V gene: TRBV5-1
J gene: TRBJ2-2
CDR3 protein: ASSLDSANTGELF

V gene: TRBV6-5
J gene: TRBJ2-5
CDR3 protein: ASSSSGGQETQY

V gene: TRBV7-2
J gene: TRBJ2-3
CDR3 protein: ASSLELAGGLSTDTQY

V gene: TRBV19
J gene: TRBJ1-1
CDR3 protein: ASRTGGSRTEAF

V gene: TRBV12-3/TRBV12-4
J gene: TRBJ2-7
CDR3 protein: ASTSDNYEQY

V gene: TRBV10-3
J gene: TRBJ1-2
CDR3 protein: AISEGQAYGYT

V gene: TRBV28
J gene: TRBJ2-5
CDR3 protein: ASSLDRVIGETQY

V gene: TRBV5-1
J gene: TRBJ1-1
CDR3 protein: ASSSTGGAYTEAF

V gene: TRBV6-1
J gene: TRBJ2-7
CDR3 protein: ASSEDNVYEQY

V gene: TRBV20-1
J gene: TRBJ2-1
CDR3 protein: SASPTTARSDEQF

V gene: TRBV24-1
J gene: TRBJ2-7
CDR3 protein: ATSGGMPPYEQY

V gene: TRBV29-1
J gene: TRBJ1-1
CDR3 protein: SVVDTEAF

V gene: TRBV18
J gene: TRBJ1-5
CDR3 protein: ASSPQTDQPQH

V gene: TRBV5-1
J gene: TRBJ2-1
CDR3 protein: ASSLDGRSSYNEQF

V gene: TRBV4-1
J gene: TRBJ1-2
CDR3 protein: ASSHDAGTGNYGYT

V gene: TRBV7-9
J gene: TRBJ1-5
CDR3 protein: ASSLGDRVQPQH

V gene: TRBV6-5
J gene: TRBJ2-7
CDR3 protein: ASSYSPGPNYEQY

V gene: TRBV30
J gene: TRBJ1-1
CDR3 protein: AWSVSGYGTEAF

V gene: TRBV5-8
J gene: TRBJ1-1
CDR3 protein: ASSPWQGEAF

V gene: TRBV6-2/TRBV6-3
J gene: TRBJ1-1
CDR3 protein: ASSYPTDRENTEAF

V gene: TRBV12-3/TRBV12-4
J gene: TRBJ1-4
CDR3 protein: ASSEGGGEKLF

V gene: TRBV27
J gene: TRBJ2-1
CDR3 protein: ASSLEAGDEQF

V gene: TRBV7-9
J gene: TRBJ1-1
CDR3 protein: ASSLGSLGNTEAF

V gene: TRBV25-1
J gene: TRBJ2-3
CDR3 protein: ASRDRVYTDTQY

V gene: TRBV5-1
J gene: TRBJ2-3
CDR3 protein: ASGSGSTDTQY

V gene: TRBV2
J gene: TRBJ1-4
CDR3 protein: ASSPGTGGIYEKLF